This T cell receptor (beta chain) was retrieved from a study of lung T cells in sarcoidosis with Löfgren's syndrome. Study at large: Bronchoalveolar lavage fluid in sarcoidosis accumulates CD4+ T cells.

General observations from the study: TRBV2 was the preferred pairing partner of TRAV12-1, with similar CDR3s. Versus controls, Löfgren's syndrome patients reportedly showed TRAV12-1 and TRBV2 as most expanded. Shared TRAV12-1 and TRBV2 CDR3 motifs were reported across several patients.

Via MiXCR, TCRdb re-called the reads, giving one row per CDR3 protein. In the table there are 58,000 or so distinct CDR3 sequences, 21% of which are singletons. This clonotype was observed at least ten times. Its antigen remains unidentified. The V end was cut by 3 bases, the J end by 6 bases, with 6 bases between. The CDR3 length is 11 residues. In germline, CDR1 is MDHEN, CDR2 SYDVKM. The specimen was CD4+ T cells from PBMCs. The V and J genes are TRBV28 and TRBJ2-7, with TRBD2 as a possible D gene (5 bases). This receptor was identified in a human donor with sarcoidosis (Löfgren's syndrome or another form), or a control subject (not recorded which). The CDR3: CASSFGVEQYF. CDR3 coding DNA: TGTGCCAGCAGTTTCGGGGTCGAGCAGTACTTC.